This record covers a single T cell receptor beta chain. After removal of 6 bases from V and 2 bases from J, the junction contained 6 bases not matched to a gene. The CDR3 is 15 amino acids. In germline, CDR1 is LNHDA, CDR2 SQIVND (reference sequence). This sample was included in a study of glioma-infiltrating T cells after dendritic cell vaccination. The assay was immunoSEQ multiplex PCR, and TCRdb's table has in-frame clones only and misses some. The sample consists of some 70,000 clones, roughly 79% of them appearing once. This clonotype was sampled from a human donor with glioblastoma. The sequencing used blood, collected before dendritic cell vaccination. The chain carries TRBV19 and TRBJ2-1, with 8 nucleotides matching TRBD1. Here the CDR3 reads CASRLQGEAYNEQFF. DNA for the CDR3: TGTGCCAGTAGACTACAGGGGGAAGCCTACAATGAGCAGTTCTTC.